The sequence of this T cell receptor beta chain was determined in a study of T-cell reconstitution after alpha-beta-depleted transplantation in children. The V gene's germline CDR1 is SGHTA and CDR2 FQGTGA. V was trimmed by 2 bases and J by 9 bases, leaving 8 bases between them. This CDR3 has 13 residues. Study outcomes and limitations: T-cell counts and diversity at one year post-transplant came mainly from newly produced T cells. Surviving recipient T cells and thymic progenitors accounted for the high day-60 TCRbeta diversity observed in some patients. As was reported, about two months after transplant, alpha-beta T cells came from several hundred expanded graft clones.

A note on this clonotype: Its antigen remains unknown.

The library targeted TCRbeta and was prepared with unique molecular identifiers. TCRdb re-called the PCR reads with MiXCR, one entry per CDR3 protein. The data hold hundreds of thousands of distinct CDR3 sequences, with 15% to 20% observed a single time. The specimen was PBMCs, mostly from graft donor cells, collected 360 days after TCRalphabeta/CD19-depleted stem cell transplant. This chain links TRBV7-3 with TRBJ1-6; tentatively, D is TRBD1 (5 bases). The sequence came from a male patient aged 2-15 years who had a stem cell transplant for acute lymphoblastic leukemia, so the T cells may come from the graft donor. DNA for the CDR3: TGTGCCAGCAGCTTAGAACAGGTTTCACCCCTCCACTTT. This translates into CASSLEQVSPLHF.